The present entry profiles one T cell receptor beta chain with its context. The germline CDR1 and CDR2 sequences are SGHAT and FQNNGV. The CDR3 is 14 amino acids. Trimming took off 5 bases at V and 3 bases at J, with 14 bases between the two ends. These data are taken from a study of blood T cell repertoires in COVID-19. About the research overall: T cells, B-cell-depleted T cells, or PBMCs provided the cDNA or gDNA that served as material.

In the source study's methods: Amplification of reference gene primers was used by the study to estimate nucleated cell counts. Assay used: immunoSEQ multiplex PCR; TCRdb lists only in-frame clones, some missing. That table supplies the V and J calls and clone size; D and trimming were determined from the DNA. The sample includes a few hundred thousand clones, around 90% seen only once; the top ten take approximately 1.6%. The source material was peripheral blood. The TCR was taken from a man aged 70 or older with acute or convalescent COVID-19. The rearrangement uses TRBV11-2 and TRBJ2-7, with D possibly matching TRBD1 (6 bases). CDR3 sequence (DNA): TGTGCCAGCAGCCCACCAGGACAGATCTACGAGCAGTACTTC. Protein sequence: CASSPPGQIYEQYF.